The entry below gives a single T cell receptor (beta chain) sequence along with its context. The CDR3 loop spans 19 amino acids. V gave up 6 bases and J gave up 3 bases; unmatched junction bases: 12. Per germline, CDR1 LGHNA and CDR2 YNFKEQ. The data were taken from a study of blood T cell repertoires in COVID-19. Background on the study: The cDNA or gDNA used as material had been derived from T cells, B-cell-depleted T cells, or PBMCs.

Original analysis: For nucleated cells, counts were estimated from reference gene primer amplification. The table came from immunoSEQ multiplex PCR; TCRdb's copy has only in-frame clones and leaves some out. V and J calls and clone size are copied from that table; D and trimming were computed from the DNA. The sample contains hundreds of thousands of clones, 82% of which appear only once. The clonotype originates from a woman of 80 years or more with acute or convalescent COVID-19. The V and J genes are TRBV4-2 and TRBJ2-3, with 16 bases that match TRBD2. The material sequenced was peripheral blood. CDR3 sequence: CASRSGTSGRAVGTDTQYF. CDR3 nucleotides: TGTGCCAGCAGATCCGGGACTAGCGGGAGGGCCGTGGGAACAGATACGCAGTATTTT.